This T cell receptor (beta chain) stems from a study of beta chain features in type 1 diabetes. Across the whole study: Regarding age, gender and cell yields, patients proved similar to healthy donors.

V shed 5 bases, J shed 6 bases, and the junction held 7 bases outside the gene matches. CDR1 is SGHTA and CDR2 is FQGTGA in the germline V gene. The CDR3 consists of 15 residues. Since all of the isolated RNA was reverse transcribed, expressed TCRB transcripts were what got sequenced. The repertoire was sequenced with immunoSEQ multiplex PCR; TCRdb's copy has only in-frame clones and lacks some. The sample records 810,000 or so clones, under 20% being singletons. Naive, central memory, regulatory and stem cell-like memory cells within the CD4+ compartment were sorted using CD45RO/CCR7/CD25/CD127/CD95/CD27.

V gene TRBV7-3 combines with J gene TRBJ2-1, with 10 bases fitting TRBD2. The sequenced material came from naive CD4+ T cells from blood. This TCR derives from a woman aged 18-30 years in good health. CDR3 sequence: CASSLASGGSNEQFF. DNA for the CDR3: TGTGCCAGCAGCCTCGCTAGCGGGGGATCCAATGAGCAGTTCTTC.